This T cell receptor beta chain stems from a study of blood T cell repertoires in COVID-19. The method was immunoSEQ multiplex PCR; TCRdb's version includes in-frame clones alone and lacks a portion of them. The sample lists 150,000 to 200,000 clones, more than 70% occurring once. V shed 0 bases and J shed 2 bases, with 11 bases lying between them. Germline V lookup: CDR1 SGHNT, CDR2 YYREEE (reference sequence). The CDR3 runs 15 residues. This TCR was sampled from an elderly woman with active or convalescent COVID-19. Sequenced input: peripheral blood. This chain joins TRBV5-4 and TRBJ1-2, with D possibly TRBD1 on 6 matching bases. CDR3 region: CASSLDTGRNYGYTF. CDR3 coding DNA: TGTGCCAGCAGCTTGGACACAGGGCGGAACTATGGCTACACCTTC. The variable domain in full, completed from reference TRBV5-4 and TRBJ1-2, reads ETGVTQSPTHLIKTRGQQVTLRCSSQSGHNTVSWYQQALGQGPQFIFQYYREEENGRGNFPPRFSGLQFPNYSSELNVNALELDDSALYLCASSLDTGRNYGYTFGSGTRLTVV.